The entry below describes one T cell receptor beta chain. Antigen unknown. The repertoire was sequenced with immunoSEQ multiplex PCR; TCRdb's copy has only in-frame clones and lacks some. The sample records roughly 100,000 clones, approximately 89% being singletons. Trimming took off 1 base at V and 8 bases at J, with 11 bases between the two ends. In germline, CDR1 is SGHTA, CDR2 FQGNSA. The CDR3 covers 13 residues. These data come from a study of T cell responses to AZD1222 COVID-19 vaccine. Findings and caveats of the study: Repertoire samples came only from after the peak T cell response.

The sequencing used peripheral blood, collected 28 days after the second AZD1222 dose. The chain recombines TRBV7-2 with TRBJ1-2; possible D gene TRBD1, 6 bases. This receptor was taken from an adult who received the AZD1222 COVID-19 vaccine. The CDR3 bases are TGTGCCAGCAGCTTAGGGGGGCCGCGGGGCTACACCTTC. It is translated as CASSLGGPRGYTF. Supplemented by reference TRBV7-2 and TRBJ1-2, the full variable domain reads GAGVSQSPSNKVTEKGKDVELRCDPISGHTALYWYRQSLGQGLEFLIYFQGNSAPDKSGLPSDRFSAERTGGSVSTLTIQRTQQEDSAVYLCASSLGGPRGYTFGSGTRLTVV.